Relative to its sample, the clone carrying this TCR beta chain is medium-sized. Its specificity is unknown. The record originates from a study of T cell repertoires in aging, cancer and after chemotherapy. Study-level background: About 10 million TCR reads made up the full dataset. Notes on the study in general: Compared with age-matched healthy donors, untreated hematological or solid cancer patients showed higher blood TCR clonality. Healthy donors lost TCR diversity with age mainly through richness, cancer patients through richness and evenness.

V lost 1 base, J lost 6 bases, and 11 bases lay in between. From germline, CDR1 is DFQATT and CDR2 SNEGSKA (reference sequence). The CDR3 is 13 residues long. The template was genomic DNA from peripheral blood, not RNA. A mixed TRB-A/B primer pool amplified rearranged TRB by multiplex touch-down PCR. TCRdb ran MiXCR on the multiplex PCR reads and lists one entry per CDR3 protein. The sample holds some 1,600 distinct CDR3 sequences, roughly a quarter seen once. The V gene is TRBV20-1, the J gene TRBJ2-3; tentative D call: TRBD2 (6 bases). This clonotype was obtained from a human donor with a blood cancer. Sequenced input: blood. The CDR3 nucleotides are TGCAGTGCTAGAGTCGGGGGTAGGGATACGCAGTATTTT. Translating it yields CSARVGGRDTQYF.